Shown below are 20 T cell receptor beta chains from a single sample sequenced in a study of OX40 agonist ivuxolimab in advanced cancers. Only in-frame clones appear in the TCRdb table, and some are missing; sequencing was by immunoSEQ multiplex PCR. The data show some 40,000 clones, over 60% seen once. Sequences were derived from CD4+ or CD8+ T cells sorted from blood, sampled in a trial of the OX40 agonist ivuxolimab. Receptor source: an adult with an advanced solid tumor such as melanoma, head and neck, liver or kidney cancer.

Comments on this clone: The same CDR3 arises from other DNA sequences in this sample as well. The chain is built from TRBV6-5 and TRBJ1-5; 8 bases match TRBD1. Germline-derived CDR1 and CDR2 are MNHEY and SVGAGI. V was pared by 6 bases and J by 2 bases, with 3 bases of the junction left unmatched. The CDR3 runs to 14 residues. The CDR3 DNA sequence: TGTGCCAGCAGACGGACAGGGCGCAATCAGCCCCAGCATTTT. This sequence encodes CASRRTGRNQPQHF.

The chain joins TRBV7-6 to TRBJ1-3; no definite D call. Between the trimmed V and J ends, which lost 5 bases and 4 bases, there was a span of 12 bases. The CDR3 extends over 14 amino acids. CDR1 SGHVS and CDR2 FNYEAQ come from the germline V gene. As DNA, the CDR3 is TGTGCCAGCAGCGGCGTGAGGGCCGGAAACACCATATATTTT. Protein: CASSGVRAGNTIYF.

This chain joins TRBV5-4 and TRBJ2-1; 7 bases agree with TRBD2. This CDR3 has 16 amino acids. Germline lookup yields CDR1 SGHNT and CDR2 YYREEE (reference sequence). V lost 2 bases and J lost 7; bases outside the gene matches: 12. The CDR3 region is CASSFGLGSGLNEQFF. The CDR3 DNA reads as TGTGCCAGCAGCTTCGGCTTGGGTAGCGGGTTAAATGAGCAGTTCTTC.

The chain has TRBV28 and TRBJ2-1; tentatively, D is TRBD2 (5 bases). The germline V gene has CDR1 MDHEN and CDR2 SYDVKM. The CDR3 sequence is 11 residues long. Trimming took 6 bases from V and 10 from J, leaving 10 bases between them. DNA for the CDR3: TGTGCCAGCAGAGGACTTCGGGAGCAGTTCTTC. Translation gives CASRGLREQFF.

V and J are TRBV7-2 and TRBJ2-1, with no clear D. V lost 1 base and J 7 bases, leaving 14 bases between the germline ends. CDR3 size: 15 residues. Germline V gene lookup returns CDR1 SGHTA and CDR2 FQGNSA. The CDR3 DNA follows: TGTGCCAGCAGCTTAGGTAGGCTCCCATCGAATGAGCAGTTCTTC. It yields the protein CASSLGRLPSNEQFF.

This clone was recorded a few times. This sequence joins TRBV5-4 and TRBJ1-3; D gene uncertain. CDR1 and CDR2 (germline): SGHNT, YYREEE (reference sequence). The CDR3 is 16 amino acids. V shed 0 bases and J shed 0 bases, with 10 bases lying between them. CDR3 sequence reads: CASSLGGIYSGNTIYF. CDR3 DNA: TGTGCCAGCAGCTTGGGGGGAATATACTCTGGAAACACCATATATTTT.

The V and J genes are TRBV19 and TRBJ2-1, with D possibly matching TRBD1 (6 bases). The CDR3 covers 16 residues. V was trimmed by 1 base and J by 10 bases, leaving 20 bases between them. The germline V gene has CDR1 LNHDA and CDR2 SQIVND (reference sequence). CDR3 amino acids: CASSIVADSSFQEQFF. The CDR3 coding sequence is TGTGCCAGTAGTATAGTCGCGGACAGTAGTTTCCAGGAGCAGTTCTTC.

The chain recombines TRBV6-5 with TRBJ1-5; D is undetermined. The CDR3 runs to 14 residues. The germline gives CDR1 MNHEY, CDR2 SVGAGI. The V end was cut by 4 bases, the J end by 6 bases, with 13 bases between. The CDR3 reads CASSSQEAPQPQHF. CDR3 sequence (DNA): TGTGCCAGCAGTTCTCAGGAAGCTCCTCAGCCCCAGCATTTT.

The CDR3 spells CASSVGPRTSGINEQFF. The CDR3 bases are TGTGCCAGCAGCGTAGGGCCTCGGACTAGCGGGATAAATGAGCAGTTCTTC. The chain combines TRBV9 with TRBJ2-1; 12 nucleotides line up with TRBD2. The junction had 8 bases not matched to a gene; V was cut back by 0 bases and J by 7 bases. Germline V gene lookup returns CDR1 SGDLS and CDR2 YYNGEE. The CDR3 contains 17 residues. The variable domain in full, completed from reference TRBV9 and TRBJ2-1, reads DSGVTQTPKHLITATGQRVTLRCSPRSGDLSVYWYQQSLDQGLQFLIQYYNGEERAKGNILERFSAQQFPDLHSELNLSSLELGDSALYFCASSVGPRTSGINEQFFGPGTRLTVL.

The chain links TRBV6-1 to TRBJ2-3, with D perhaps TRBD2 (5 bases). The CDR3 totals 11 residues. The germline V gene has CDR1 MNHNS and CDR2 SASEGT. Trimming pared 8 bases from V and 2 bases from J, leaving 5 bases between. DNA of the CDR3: TGTGCCAGCGACTACACAGATACGCAGTATTTT. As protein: CASDYTDTQYF.

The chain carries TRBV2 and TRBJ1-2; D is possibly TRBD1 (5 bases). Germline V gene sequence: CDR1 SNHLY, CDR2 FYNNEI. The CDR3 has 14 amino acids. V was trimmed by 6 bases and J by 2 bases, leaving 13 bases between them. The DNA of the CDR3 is TGTGCCAGCAGGCCGGGACTCGCGAACTATGGCTACACCTTC. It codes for CASRPGLANYGYTF.

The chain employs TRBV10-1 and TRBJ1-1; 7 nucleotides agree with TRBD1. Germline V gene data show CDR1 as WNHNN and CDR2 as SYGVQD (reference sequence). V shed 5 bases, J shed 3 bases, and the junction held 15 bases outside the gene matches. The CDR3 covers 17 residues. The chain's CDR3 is CASSRTGPFGFDTEAFF. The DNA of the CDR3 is TGCGCCAGCAGTCGGACAGGCCCCTTCGGGTTTGACACTGAAGCTTTCTTT.

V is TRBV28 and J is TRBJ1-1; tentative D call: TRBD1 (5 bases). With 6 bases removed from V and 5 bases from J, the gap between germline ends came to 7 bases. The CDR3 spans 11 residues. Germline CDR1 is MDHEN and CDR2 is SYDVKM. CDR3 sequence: CASRGVTEAFF. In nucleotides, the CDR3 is TGTGCCAGCAGGGGGGTAACTGAAGCTTTCTTT.

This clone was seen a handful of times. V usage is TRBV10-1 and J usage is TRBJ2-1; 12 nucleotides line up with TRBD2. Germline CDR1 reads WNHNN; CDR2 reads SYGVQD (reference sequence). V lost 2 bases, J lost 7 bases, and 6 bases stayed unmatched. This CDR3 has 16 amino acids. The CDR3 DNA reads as TGCGCCAGCAGTGAGACCCTAGCGGGAGGGCCTAATGAGCAGTTCTTC. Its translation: CASSETLAGGPNEQFF.

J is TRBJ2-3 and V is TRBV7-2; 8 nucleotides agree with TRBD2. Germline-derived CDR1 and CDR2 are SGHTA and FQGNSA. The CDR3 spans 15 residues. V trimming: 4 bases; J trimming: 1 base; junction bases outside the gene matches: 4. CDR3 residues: CASSSHGGGTDTQYF. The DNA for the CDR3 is TGTGCCAGCAGCTCTCACGGGGGGGGCACAGATACGCAGTATTTT.

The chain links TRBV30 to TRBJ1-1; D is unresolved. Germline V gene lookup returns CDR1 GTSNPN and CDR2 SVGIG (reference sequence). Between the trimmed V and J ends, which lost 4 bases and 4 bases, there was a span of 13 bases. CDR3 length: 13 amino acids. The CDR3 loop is CAWTRSAGTEAFF. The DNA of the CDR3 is TGTGCCTGGACCCGCTCCGCGGGCACTGAAGCTTTCTTT.

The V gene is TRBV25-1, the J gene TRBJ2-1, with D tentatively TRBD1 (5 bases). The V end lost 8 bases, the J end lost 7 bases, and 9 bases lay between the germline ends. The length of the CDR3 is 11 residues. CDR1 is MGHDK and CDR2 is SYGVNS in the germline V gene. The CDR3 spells CASEKGNEQFF. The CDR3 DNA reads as TGTGCCAGCGAAAAGGGGAATGAGCAGTTCTTC.

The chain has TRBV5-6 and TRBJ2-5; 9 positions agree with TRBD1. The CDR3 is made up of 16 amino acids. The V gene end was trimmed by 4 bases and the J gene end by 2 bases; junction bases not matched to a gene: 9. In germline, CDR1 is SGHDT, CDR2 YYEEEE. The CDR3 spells CASSQLPGQGQETQYF. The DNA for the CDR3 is TGTGCCAGCAGCCAGTTACCGGGACAGGGACAAGAGACCCAGTACTTC.

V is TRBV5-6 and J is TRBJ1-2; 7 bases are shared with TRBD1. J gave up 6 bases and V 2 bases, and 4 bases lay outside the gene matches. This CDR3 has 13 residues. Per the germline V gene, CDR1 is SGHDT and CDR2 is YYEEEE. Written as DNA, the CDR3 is TGTGCCAGCAGCTTCAGGGGGGCGGATGGCTACACCTTC. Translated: CASSFRGADGYTF. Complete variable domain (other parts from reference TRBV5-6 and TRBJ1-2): DAGVTQSPTHLIKTRGQQVTLRCSPKSGHDTVSWYQQALGQGPQFIFQYYEEEERQRGNFPDRFSGHQFPNYSSELNVNALLLGDSALYLCASSFRGADGYTFGSGTRLTVV.

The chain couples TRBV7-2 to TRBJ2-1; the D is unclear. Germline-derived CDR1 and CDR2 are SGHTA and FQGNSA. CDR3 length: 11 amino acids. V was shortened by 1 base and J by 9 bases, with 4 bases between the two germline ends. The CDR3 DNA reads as TGTGCCAGCAGCTTAGTTAGTGAGCAGTTCTTC. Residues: CASSLVSEQFF. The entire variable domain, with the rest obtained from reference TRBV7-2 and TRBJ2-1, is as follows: GAGVSQSPSNKVTEKGKDVELRCDPISGHTALYWYRQSLGQGLEFLIYFQGNSAPDKSGLPSDRFSAERTGGSVSTLTIQRTQQEDSAVYLCASSLVSEQFFGPGTRLTVL.